One T cell receptor beta chain is described in this entry. The assay was immunoSEQ multiplex PCR, and TCRdb's table has in-frame clones only and misses some. The table lists a few hundred thousand clones, 89% of them singletons. Between the trimmed V and J ends, which lost 0 bases and 4 bases, there was a span of 19 bases. CDR1 and CDR2 (germline): LGHNT, FRNRAP. The length of the CDR3 is 18 residues. These data belong to a study of blood T cell repertoires in COVID-19. Background on the study: Sites in the United States, Italy and Spain provided acute and convalescent COVID-19 samples. In each case, the material was cDNA or gDNA derived from T cells, B-cell-depleted T cells, or PBMCs.

The clonotype originates from a woman aged 60-75 years with COVID-19, enrolled during active disease. The V and J genes are TRBV12-5 and TRBJ1-3; D perhaps matches TRBD1 (5 bases). The sequencing sample was made of peripheral blood. The CDR3 DNA reads TGTGCTAGTGGTTTGGTAACCGGGATAGGGGCGGGGGGAAACACCATATATTTT. It is translated as CASGLVTGIGAGGNTIYF.